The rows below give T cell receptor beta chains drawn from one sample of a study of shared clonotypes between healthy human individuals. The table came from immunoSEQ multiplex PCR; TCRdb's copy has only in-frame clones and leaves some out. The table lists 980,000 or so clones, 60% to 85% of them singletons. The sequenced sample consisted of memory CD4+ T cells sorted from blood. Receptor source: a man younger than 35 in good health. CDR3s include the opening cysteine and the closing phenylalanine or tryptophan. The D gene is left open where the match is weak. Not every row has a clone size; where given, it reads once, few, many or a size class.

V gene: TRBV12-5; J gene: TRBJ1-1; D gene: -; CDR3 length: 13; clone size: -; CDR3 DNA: TGTGCTAGTGGTTTAAGACCGAACACTGAAGCTTTCTTT; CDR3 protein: CASGLRPNTEAFF
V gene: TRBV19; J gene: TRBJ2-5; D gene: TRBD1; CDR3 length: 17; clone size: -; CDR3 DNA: TGTGCCAGTAGCCCGAGGACAGGGGCGGGTTTAAGAGAGACCCAGTACTTC; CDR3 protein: CASSPRTGAGLRETQYF
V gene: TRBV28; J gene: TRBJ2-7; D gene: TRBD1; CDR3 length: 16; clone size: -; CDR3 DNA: TGTGCCAGCAGTTCGAATCTCGGGACAGGGGTGAACGAGCAGTACTTC; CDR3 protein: CASSSNLGTGVNEQYF
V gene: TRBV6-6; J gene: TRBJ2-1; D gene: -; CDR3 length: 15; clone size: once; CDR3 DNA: TGTGCCAGCAGTGCCGCCCCGGCGGGGAAGAATGAGCAGTTCTTC; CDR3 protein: CASSAAPAGKNEQFF
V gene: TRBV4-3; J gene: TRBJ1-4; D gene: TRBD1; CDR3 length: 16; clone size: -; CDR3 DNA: TGCGCCAGCAGCCCATCCACCGGGACAGGGGGTGAAAAACTGTTTTTT; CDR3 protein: CASSPSTGTGGEKLFF
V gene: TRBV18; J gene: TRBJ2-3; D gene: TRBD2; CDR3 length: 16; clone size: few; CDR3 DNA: TGTGCCAGCTCACAAAGACTAGCGGGAGACACAGATACGCAGTATTTT; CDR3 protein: CASSQRLAGDTDTQYF
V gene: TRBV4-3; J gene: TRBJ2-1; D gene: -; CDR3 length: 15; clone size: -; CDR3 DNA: TGCACCAGCAGCCGGCTAGTGGGGGATACGGATGAGCAGTTCTTC; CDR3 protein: CTSSRLVGDTDEQFF
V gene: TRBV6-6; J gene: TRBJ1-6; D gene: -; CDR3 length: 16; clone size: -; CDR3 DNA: TGTGCCAGCAGTTACTCTCAGCCCTCCTATAATTCACCCCTCCACTTT; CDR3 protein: CASSYSQPSYNSPLHF
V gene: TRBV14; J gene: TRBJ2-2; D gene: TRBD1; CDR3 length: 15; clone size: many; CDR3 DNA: TGTGCCAGCAGCCTTCAGACAGGGAGCACCGGGGAGCTGTTTTTT; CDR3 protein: CASSLQTGSTGELFF
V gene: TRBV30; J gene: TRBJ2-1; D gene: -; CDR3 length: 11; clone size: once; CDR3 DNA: TGTGCCTGGGACCAGAAGGGTGAGCAGTTCTTC; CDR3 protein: CAWDQKGEQFF
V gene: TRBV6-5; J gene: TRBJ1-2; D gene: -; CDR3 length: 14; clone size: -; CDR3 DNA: TGTGCCAGCAGTTACTCATCAAACGGTTATGGCTACACCTTC; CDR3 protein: CASSYSSNGYGYTF
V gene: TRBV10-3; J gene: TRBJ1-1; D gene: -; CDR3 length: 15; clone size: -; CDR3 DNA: TGTGCCATCAGTGAGGGGGGCAGACTGTGGACTGAAGCTTTCTTT; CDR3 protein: CAISEGGRLWTEAFF
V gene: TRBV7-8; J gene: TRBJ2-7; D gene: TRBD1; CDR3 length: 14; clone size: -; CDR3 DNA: TGTGCCAGCAGCCCCGGGGACAGGAACTACGAGCAGTACTTC; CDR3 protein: CASSPGDRNYEQYF
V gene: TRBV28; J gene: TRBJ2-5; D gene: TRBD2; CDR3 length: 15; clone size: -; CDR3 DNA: TGTGCCAGCAGTTTGGGCGGGAGCCGGCAAGAGACCCAGTACTTC; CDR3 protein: CASSLGGSRQETQYF
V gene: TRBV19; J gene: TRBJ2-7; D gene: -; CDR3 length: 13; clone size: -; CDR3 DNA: TGTGCCAGTAGTGTGGGTAGCTCCTACGAGCAGTACTTC; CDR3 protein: CASSVGSSYEQYF
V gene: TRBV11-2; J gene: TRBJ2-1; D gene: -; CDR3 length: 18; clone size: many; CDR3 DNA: TGTGCCAGCAGCTCGGTATTCCAGACGGCCAGCTCCTACAATGAGCAGTTCTTC; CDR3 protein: CASSSVFQTASSYNEQFF
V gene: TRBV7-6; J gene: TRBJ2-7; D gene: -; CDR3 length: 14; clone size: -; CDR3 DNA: TGTGCCAGCAGCGTTCAGGGGGGGAGCTACGAGCAGTACTTC; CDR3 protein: CASSVQGGSYEQYF
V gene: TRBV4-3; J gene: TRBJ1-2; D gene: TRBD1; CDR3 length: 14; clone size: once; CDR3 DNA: TGCGCCAGCAGCCAAGCGGGACAGGTGGATGGCTACACCTTC; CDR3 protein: CASSQAGQVDGYTF
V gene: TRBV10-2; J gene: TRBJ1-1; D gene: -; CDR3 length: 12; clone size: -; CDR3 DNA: TGCGCCAGCAGTGTGGGCGGCACTGAAGCTTTCTTT; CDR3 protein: CASSVGGTEAFF
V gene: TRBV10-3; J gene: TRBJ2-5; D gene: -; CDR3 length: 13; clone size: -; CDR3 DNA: TGTGCCATCAGTGTCGATGGAGTGGGGGCCCAGTACTTC; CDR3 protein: CAISVDGVGAQYF
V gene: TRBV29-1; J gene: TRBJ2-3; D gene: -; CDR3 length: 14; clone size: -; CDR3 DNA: TGCAGCGTCGAGGGGGGGTCCGGGGCAGATACGCAGTATTTT; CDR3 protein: CSVEGGSGADTQYF
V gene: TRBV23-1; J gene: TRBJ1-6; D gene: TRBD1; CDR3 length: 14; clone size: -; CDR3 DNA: TGCGCCAGCAGTCTAAATCCGGGACAGGGACCCCTCCACTTT; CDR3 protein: CASSLNPGQGPLHF
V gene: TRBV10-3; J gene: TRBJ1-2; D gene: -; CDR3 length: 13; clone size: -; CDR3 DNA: TGTGCCATCAGTGAGTCTTCTGGAAGGGGCTACACCTTC; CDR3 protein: CAISESSGRGYTF
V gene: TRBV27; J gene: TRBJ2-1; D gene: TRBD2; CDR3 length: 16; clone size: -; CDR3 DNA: TGTGCCAGCAGTTTATGGGTAGCGGGGGGTTACAATGAGCAGTTCTTC; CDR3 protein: CASSLWVAGGYNEQFF
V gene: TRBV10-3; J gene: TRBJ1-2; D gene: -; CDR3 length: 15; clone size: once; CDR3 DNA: TGTGCCATCAGTGAGTCAGGGGAGTGGGGCTATGGCTACACCTTC; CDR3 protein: CAISESGEWGYGYTF
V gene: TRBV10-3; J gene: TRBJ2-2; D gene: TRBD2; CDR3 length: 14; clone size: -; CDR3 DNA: TGTGCCACCATAGCGGGAGAGGTTACCGGGGAGCTGTTTTTT; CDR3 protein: CATIAGEVTGELFF
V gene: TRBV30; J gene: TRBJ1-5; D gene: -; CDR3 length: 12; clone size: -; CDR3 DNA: TGTGCCTGGAGTCTAAGCAATCAGCCCCAGCATTTT; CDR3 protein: CAWSLSNQPQHF
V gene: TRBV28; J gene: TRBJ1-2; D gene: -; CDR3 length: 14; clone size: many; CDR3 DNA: TGTGCCAGCAGTTTGACTGGAACTAACTATGGCTACACCTTC; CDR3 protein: CASSLTGTNYGYTF
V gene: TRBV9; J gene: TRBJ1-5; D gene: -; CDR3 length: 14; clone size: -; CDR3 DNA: TGTGCCAGCAGCTACGGGACGGGCAATCAGCCCCAGCATTTT; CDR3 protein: CASSYGTGNQPQHF
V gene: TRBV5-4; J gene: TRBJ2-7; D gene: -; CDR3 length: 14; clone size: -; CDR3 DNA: TGTGCCAGCAGCTCGGGGGACAGAACCTACGAGCAGTACTTC; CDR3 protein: CASSSGDRTYEQYF
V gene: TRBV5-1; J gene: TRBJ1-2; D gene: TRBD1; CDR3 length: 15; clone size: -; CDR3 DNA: TGCGCCAGCAGCTTGGCGGCAGGGGGGAACTATGGCTACACCTTC; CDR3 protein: CASSLAAGGNYGYTF
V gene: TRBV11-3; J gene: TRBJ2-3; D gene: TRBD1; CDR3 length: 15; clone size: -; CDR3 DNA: TGTGCCAGCAGCTCCCGACAGGGAAAGACAGATACGCAGTATTTT; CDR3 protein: CASSSRQGKTDTQYF
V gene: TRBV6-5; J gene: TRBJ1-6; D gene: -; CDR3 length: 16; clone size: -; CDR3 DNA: TGTGCCAGCAGTTACTCGACAGCCACCTATAATTCACCCCTCCACTTT; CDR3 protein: CASSYSTATYNSPLHF
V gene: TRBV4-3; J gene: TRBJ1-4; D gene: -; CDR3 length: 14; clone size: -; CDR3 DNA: TGCGCCAGCAGCCGTGACAGGTTTAATGAAAAACTGTTTTTT; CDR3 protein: CASSRDRFNEKLFF
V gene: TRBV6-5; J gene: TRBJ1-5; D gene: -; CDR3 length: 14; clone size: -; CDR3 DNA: TGTGCCAGCAGTTACGATAATACGAATCAGCCCCAGCATTTT; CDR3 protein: CASSYDNTNQPQHF
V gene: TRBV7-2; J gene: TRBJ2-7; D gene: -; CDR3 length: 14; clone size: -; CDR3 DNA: TGTGCCAGCAGGAATACAGGTCGCTCCTACGAGCAGTACTTC; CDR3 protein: CASRNTGRSYEQYF
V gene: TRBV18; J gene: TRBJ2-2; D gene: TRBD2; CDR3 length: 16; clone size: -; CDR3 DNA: TGTGCCAGCTCACCAGAACTAGCGGAGAACACCGGGGAGCTGTTTTTT; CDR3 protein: CASSPELAENTGELFF
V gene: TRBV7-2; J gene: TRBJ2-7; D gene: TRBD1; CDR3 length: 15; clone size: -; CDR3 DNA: TGTGCCAGCAGCGAGGCCGGGACAGTTCCCTACGAGCAGTACTTC; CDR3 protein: CASSEAGTVPYEQYF
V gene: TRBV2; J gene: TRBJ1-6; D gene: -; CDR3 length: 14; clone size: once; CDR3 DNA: TGTGCCAGGGGTGGACAGAACACCGATTCACCCCTCCACTTT; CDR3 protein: CARGGQNTDSPLHF
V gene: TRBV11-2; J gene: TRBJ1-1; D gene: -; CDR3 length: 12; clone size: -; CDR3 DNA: TGTGCCAGCAATGCGGGGCTTGGAAGGGCTTTCTTT; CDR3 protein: CASNAGLGRAFF
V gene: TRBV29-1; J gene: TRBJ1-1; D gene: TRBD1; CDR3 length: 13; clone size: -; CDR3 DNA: TGCAGCGTTGTCTCGACAGGGTTAGGTGAAGCTTTCTTT; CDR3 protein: CSVVSTGLGEAFF
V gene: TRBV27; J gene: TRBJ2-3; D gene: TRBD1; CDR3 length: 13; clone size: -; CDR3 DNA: TGTGCCAGCAGGGACAGGATCACAGATACGCAGTATTTT; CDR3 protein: CASRDRITDTQYF
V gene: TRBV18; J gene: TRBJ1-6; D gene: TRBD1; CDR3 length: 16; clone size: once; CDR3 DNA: TGTGCCAGCTCACCTGGCGGACAGGGGTTTAATTCACCCCTCCACTTT; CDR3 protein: CASSPGGQGFNSPLHF
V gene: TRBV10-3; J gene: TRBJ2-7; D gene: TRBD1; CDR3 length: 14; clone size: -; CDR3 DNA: TGTGCCATCAGTGACGGGACAGGGGGCTACGAGCAGTACTTC; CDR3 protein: CAISDGTGGYEQYF
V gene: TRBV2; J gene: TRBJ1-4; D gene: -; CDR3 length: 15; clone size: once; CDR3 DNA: TGTGCCAGCAGCGGTAGGGATGCAACTAATGAAAAACTGTTTTTT; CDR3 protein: CASSGRDATNEKLFF
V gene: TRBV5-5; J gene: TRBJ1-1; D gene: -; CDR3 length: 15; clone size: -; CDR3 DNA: TGTGCCAGCAGCTTGGCCCCCTCGTCCCAGGGTGAAGCTTTCTTT; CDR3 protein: CASSLAPSSQGEAFF
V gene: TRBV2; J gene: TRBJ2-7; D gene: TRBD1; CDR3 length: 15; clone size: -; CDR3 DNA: TGTGCCAGCAGTGGCCCCCGGGACAGCTTAGGCGAGCAGTACTTC; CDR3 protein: CASSGPRDSLGEQYF
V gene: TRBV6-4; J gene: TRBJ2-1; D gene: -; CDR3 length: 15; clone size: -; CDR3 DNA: TGTGCCATTCTCCGGCCAGGCCGAATCTACAATGAGCAGTTCTTC; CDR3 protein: CAILRPGRIYNEQFF
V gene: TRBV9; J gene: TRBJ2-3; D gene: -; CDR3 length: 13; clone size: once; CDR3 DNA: TGTGCCAGCAGCGTTCAGGGCACAGATACGCAGTATTTT; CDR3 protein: CASSVQGTDTQYF
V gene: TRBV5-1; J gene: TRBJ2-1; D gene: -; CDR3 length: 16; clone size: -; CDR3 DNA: TGCGCCAGCAGCTTAGGATATTCAACTTCCTACAATGAGCAGTTCTTC; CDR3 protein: CASSLGYSTSYNEQFF
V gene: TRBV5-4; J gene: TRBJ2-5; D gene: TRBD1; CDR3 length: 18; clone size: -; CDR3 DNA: TGTGCCAGCAGCTTGGGGGCAGGAGACAGGGGGTTAAAAGAGACCCAGTACTTC; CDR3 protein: CASSLGAGDRGLKETQYF
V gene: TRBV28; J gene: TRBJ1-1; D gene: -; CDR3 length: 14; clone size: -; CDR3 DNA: TGTGCCAGCAGTTTAAGGGCCCGGGACACTGAAGCTTTCTTT; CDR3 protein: CASSLRARDTEAFF
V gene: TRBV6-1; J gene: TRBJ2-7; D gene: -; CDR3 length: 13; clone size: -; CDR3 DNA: TGTGCCAGCAGTTCCCAGCAATTCTACGAGCAGTACTTC; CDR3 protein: CASSSQQFYEQYF
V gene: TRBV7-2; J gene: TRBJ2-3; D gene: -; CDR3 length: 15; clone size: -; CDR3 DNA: TGTGCCAGCAGCTTAGCGCAGAATAGAAAGGGGACGCAGTATTTT; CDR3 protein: CASSLAQNRKGTQYF